The 14 T cell receptor beta chains listed next were all sequenced from one sample in a study of post-analysis software for immune sequencing data. These receptors' antigens are unknown. cDNA libraries for TCR beta contained unique molecular identifiers. MiXCR, applied by TCRdb to the PCR reads, yields one record per CDR3 protein. The profile shows roughly 670,000 distinct CDR3 sequences, approximately 59% of them singletons. Overall study results and limits: Patients used about 5 TRBV segments, including TRBV5-6, TRBV5-1 and TRBV20-1, more often than controls.

The source material was blood. The receptors were sampled from a girl aged 2-10 years with multiple sclerosis.

CDR3 residues: CSVDLFGTSAEADTQYF. CDR3 bases: TGCAGCGTTGACCTATTCGGGACTAGTGCTGAGGCAGATACGCAGTATTTT. The chain employs TRBV29-1 and TRBJ2-3; 8 bases are a match to TRBD2. After removal of 3 bases from V and 4 bases from J, the junction contained 15 bases not matched to a gene. Per the germline V gene, CDR1 is SQVTM and CDR2 is ANQGSEA. The CDR3 consists of 17 residues.

The chain is built from TRBV18 and TRBJ1-2; no definite D call. Trimming left V 6 bases short and J 1 base short, with 9 bases between. Germline-derived CDR1 and CDR2 are KGHSH and LQKENI. The CDR3 runs 13 residues. In nucleotides, the CDR3 is TGTGCCAGCTCCGAGGACGGTAACTATGGCTACACCTTC. This encodes CASSEDGNYGYTF.

The chain employs TRBV12-3 or TRBV12-4 and TRBJ1-5; D not certain. CDR3 length: 15 amino acids. The V end lost 3 bases, the J end lost 0 bases, and 9 bases lay between the germline ends. CDR3 DNA: TGTGCCAGCAGTTTTAGACACAATAGCAATCAGCCCCAGCATTTT. Encoded protein: CASSFRHNSNQPQHF.

The rearrangement links TRBV7-2 to TRBJ1-1; unclear D gene. Per germline, CDR1 SGHTA and CDR2 FQGNSA. Between the trimmed V and J ends, which lost 3 bases and 1 base, there was a span of 15 bases. The length of the CDR3 is 16 residues. The CDR3, as DNA: TGTGCCAGCAGCTTCTATTTAGGGATATCGAACACTGAAGCTTTCTTT. This sequence encodes CASSFYLGISNTEAFF.

This clonotype was seen a few times. V gene TRBV29-1 combines with J gene TRBJ2-1; maybe TRBD1 (6 bases). The CDR3 runs 12 residues. Germline assignment: CDR1 SQVTM and CDR2 ANQGSEA. The ends were cut back, 7 bases at V and 10 bases at J, with 17 bases in the middle. The CDR3 loop is CSANHRVREQFF. The CDR3 coding sequence is TGCAGCGCCAACCACAGGGTCAGAGAGCAGTTCTTC.

This clonotype was counted only a few times. V gene TRBV10-2 combines with J gene TRBJ1-5; D remains ambiguous. There are 16 residues in the CDR3. The germline CDR1 and CDR2 sequences are WSHSY and SAAADI. The V end lost 1 base, the J end lost 0 bases, and 10 bases lay between the germline ends. As DNA, the CDR3 is TGCGCCAGCAGTGAGTGGACGCTTGATAGCAATCAGCCCCAGCATTTT. Its protein product is CASSEWTLDSNQPQHF.

The chain has TRBV6-6 and TRBJ1-2; no definite D call. Deletions cut 5 bases from V and 4 bases from J, with 11 bases between. Germline assignment: CDR1 MNHNY and CDR2 SVGAGI (reference sequence). This CDR3 is built from 13 residues. The CDR3 here is CASSVNSPYGYTF. The CDR3 region has the DNA TGTGCCAGCAGTGTGAACTCCCCCTATGGCTACACCTTC.

This CDR3 is CASSLAASNSGNQLATSGYTF. The CDR3 DNA reads TGCGCCAGCAGCTTGGCCGCCTCGAACTCAGGGAACCAGCTTGCGACTTCCGGCTACACCTTC. The chain carries TRBV5-1 and TRBJ1-2; tentative D call: TRBD1 (5 bases). The germline V and J ends were trimmed by 0 bases and 8 bases, with 35 bases remaining between them. This CDR3 is built from 21 residues. The germline gives CDR1 SGHRS, CDR2 YFSETQ.

V usage is TRBV29-1 and J usage is TRBJ2-1; 7 nucleotides agree with TRBD1. The CDR3 runs 18 residues. V shed 0 bases and J 8 bases; nucleotides not matched to a gene: 19. The germline CDR1 and CDR2 sequences are SQVTM and ANQGSEA. The DNA of the CDR3 is TGCAGCGTTGAAGACCGGGACAGCCCTTTCCCAGGTGGCGATGAGCAGTTCTTC. Translation: CSVEDRDSPFPGGDEQFF.

The V call is TRBV6-4, the J call TRBJ2-3; 9 bases are shared with TRBD2. In germline, CDR1 is MRHNA, CDR2 SNTAGT. CDR3 length: 15 residues. J gave up 0 bases and V 8 bases, and 6 bases lay outside the gene matches. This CDR3 is CASSATSGSTDTQYF. The CDR3 DNA is TGTGCCAGCTCCGCCACTAGCGGGAGCACAGATACGCAGTATTTT.

This clonotype occurred many times. The chain uses TRBV9 and TRBJ2-7, with no clear D. The V end lost 3 bases, the J end lost 4 bases, and 8 bases lay between the germline ends. Germline assignment: CDR1 SGDLS and CDR2 YYNGEE. This CDR3 contains 12 residues. The CDR3 loop reads CASSGDGYEQYF. CDR3 nucleotides: TGTGCCAGCAGCGGAGACGGGTACGAGCAGTACTTC.

The rearrangement links TRBV7-9 to TRBJ2-3; possible D gene TRBD2, 7 bases. In germline, CDR1 is SEHNR, CDR2 FQNEAQ (reference sequence). The CDR3 spans 16 residues. V gave up 7 bases and J gave up 0 bases, with 17 bases separating them. CDR3 DNA sequence: TGTGCCAGCACCCCAACAGGGAGGGTGAGCACAGATACGCAGTATTTT. This translates into CASTPTGRVSTDTQYF.

This chain links TRBV6-5 with TRBJ1-4, with D maybe TRBD1 (6 bases). The V gene's germline CDR1 is MNHEY and CDR2 SVGAGI. The CDR3 runs to 15 residues. Trimming left V 6 bases short and J 5 bases short, with 16 bases between. CDR3 residues: CASRPTVGQNEKLFF. CDR3 nucleotide sequence: TGTGCCAGCAGGCCTACCGTCGGACAGAATGAAAAACTGTTTTTT.

This chain uses TRBV27 with TRBJ1-2, with TRBD1 matching 10 bases. CDR1 MNHEY and CDR2 SMNVEV come from the germline V gene (reference sequence). This CDR3 is built from 14 residues. V lost 6 bases, J lost 6 bases, and 7 bases stayed unmatched. CDR3 in amino acids: CASSRGQGENGYTF. In DNA form, the CDR3 reads TGTGCCAGCAGCCGCGGACAGGGGGAGAATGGCTACACCTTC.